These 13 T cell receptor beta chains came from one sample sequenced in a study of T cell responses to AZD1222 COVID-19 vaccine. Here immunoSEQ multiplex PCR was the method, and the copy in TCRdb shows in-frame clones only, minus some. The sample carries about 110,000 clones, more than 70% recorded once. The specimen was peripheral blood, collected on day 0 of AZD1222 vaccination. Every receptor here comes from an adult in good health.

This clone was detected once. The V gene is TRBV6-5, the J gene TRBJ1-1; D not certain. CDR3 length: 15 residues. Looked up from germline, CDR1 is MNHEY and CDR2 is SVGAGI. V shed 0 bases and J shed 5 bases, with 13 bases lying between them. The DNA of the CDR3 is TGTGCCAGCAGTTACTCGATCGGAGGAGAAACTGAAGCTTTCTTT. Translation: CASSYSIGGETEAFF.

The chain has TRBV5-1 and TRBJ2-1; tentatively, D is TRBD2 (5 bases). The CDR3 has 12 amino acids. Germline-derived CDR1 and CDR2 are SGHRS and YFSETQ. Trimming left V 0 bases short and J 8 bases short, with 6 bases between. CDR3 region: CASSLGTHEQFF. For the CDR3, the DNA is TGCGCCAGCAGCTTGGGGACTCATGAGCAGTTCTTC.

The chain joins TRBV27 to TRBJ1-4, with D hard to call. The germline gives CDR1 MNHEY, CDR2 SMNVEV (reference sequence). V shed 7 bases and J shed 6 bases, with 15 bases lying between them. The CDR3 loop spans 14 amino acids. The CDR3 coding sequence is TGTGCCAGCACTTCTGCAGATTCAGATGAAAAACTGTTTTTT. Protein product: CASTSADSDEKLFF.

The V call is TRBV12-3 or TRBV12-4, the J call TRBJ2-5; maybe TRBD2 (6 bases). Trimming shortened V by 8 bases and J by 4 bases, and 14 bases separated the two germline ends. This CDR3 comprises 13 residues. CDR3 DNA sequence: TGTGCCAGCGGCCAAACGGAGGGAGAGACCCAGTACTTC. This gives the protein CASGQTEGETQYF.

The chain combines TRBV19 with TRBJ2-5, with D perhaps assigned TRBD1 or TRBD2 (5 bases each). The CDR3 totals 16 residues. V was pared by 3 bases and J by 4 bases, with 18 bases between. The germline gives CDR1 LNHDA, CDR2 SQIVND (reference sequence). The CDR3 loop reads CASSIWGKGAGETQYF. The CDR3 DNA follows: TGTGCCAGTAGTATTTGGGGGAAAGGAGCAGGAGAGACCCAGTACTTC.

J is TRBJ1-6 and V is TRBV5-1, with TRBD1 matching 7 bases. The trim removed 6 bases at V and 8 bases at J, leaving 8 bases unmatched. In germline, CDR1 is SGHRS, CDR2 YFSETQ. CDR3 length equals 14 residues. This chain's CDR3 is CASNQQGLHSPLHF. CDR3 coding DNA: TGCGCCAGCAACCAACAGGGGCTCCATTCACCCCTCCACTTT.

V gene TRBV13 combines with J gene TRBJ1-4; maybe TRBD1 (5 bases). The V gene's germline CDR1 is PRHDT and CDR2 FYEKMQ (reference sequence). The V end was cut by 1 base, the J end by 1 base, with 13 bases between. This CDR3 is built from 17 residues. This CDR3 reads CASSLALGGVTNEKLFF. CDR3 DNA sequence: TGTGCCAGCAGCTTAGCTCTTGGGGGGGTAACTAATGAAAAACTGTTTTTT.

The chain couples TRBV7-3 to TRBJ2-7, with TRBD2 matching 14 bases. Germline CDR1 SGHTA, CDR2 FQGTGA. The J segment lost 5 bases and the V segment lost 5 bases, leaving 5 bases of the junction unmatched. The CDR3 has 15 residues. The DNA of the CDR3 is TGTGCCAGCAGCAGGGAGGGACTAGCGGGGGACGAGCAGTACTTC. Amino acid sequence: CASSREGLAGDEQYF.

The chain has TRBV6-5 and TRBJ2-5, with TRBD1 matching over 12 bases. Germline V CDR1 and CDR2: MNHEY, SVGAGI. Trimming cost V 8 bases and J 4 bases; bases outside gene matches: 8. The CDR3 runs to 15 residues. CDR3 nucleotides: TGTGCCAGCTCAACGGGACAGGGGGCCGGAGAGACCCAGTACTTC. Its protein is CASSTGQGAGETQYF.

The chain recombines TRBV7-9 with TRBJ2-2; 7 bases map to TRBD1. The CDR3 loop spans 16 amino acids. Germline V gene sequence: CDR1 SEHNR, CDR2 FQNEAQ (reference sequence). CDR3 region: CAMGRGSLANTGELFF. Here the CDR3 DNA reads TGTGCGATGGGCAGGGGGTCCCTCGCGAACACCGGGGAGCTGTTTTTT.

CDR3: CASSRTPGQGYEQYF. Written as DNA, the CDR3 is TGCGCCAGCAGCCGAACCCCGGGACAGGGCTACGAGCAGTACTTC. This chain uses TRBV5-1 with TRBJ2-7; 9 positions agree with TRBD1. With V trimmed by 4 bases and J by 3 bases, 8 bases remained unmatched. Germline V gives CDR1 SGHRS, CDR2 YFSETQ. This CDR3 contains 15 residues.

The chain has TRBV4-1 and TRBJ1-4; D possibly corresponds to TRBD1 (5 bases). The length of the CDR3 is 16 residues. Germline V lookup: CDR1 MGHRA, CDR2 YSYEKL. Deletions cut 0 bases from V and 6 bases from J, with 14 bases between. As DNA, the CDR3 is TGCGCCAGCAGCCAAGATCTGGGCAGGGTGGATGAAAAACTGTTTTTT. Translated, it gives CASSQDLGRVDEKLFF.

This rearrangement joins TRBV19 to TRBJ2-1; D is perhaps TRBD1 (5 bases). The germline gives CDR1 LNHDA, CDR2 SQIVND (reference sequence). The V end lost 6 bases, the J end lost 0 bases, and 18 bases lay between the germline ends. This CDR3 has 17 residues. CDR3 loop: CASRPMLGASSYNEQFF. The CDR3 DNA sequence: TGTGCCAGTAGACCCATGTTAGGGGCCAGCTCCTACAATGAGCAGTTCTTC. Looking up the rest from reference TRBV19 and TRBJ2-1 gives the full variable domain: DGGITQSPKYLFRKEGQNVTLSCEQNLNHDAMYWYRQDPGQGLRLIYYSQIVNDFQKGDIAEGYSVSREKKESFPLTVTSAQKNPTAFYLCASRPMLGASSYNEQFFGPGTRLTVL.